A single sample gave rise to the 29 T cell receptor beta chains below, sequenced in a study of blood T cell repertoires in COVID-19. Produced via immunoSEQ multiplex PCR; TCRdb's table is partial and in-frame only. The table has just over 650,000 clones, 85% to 90% seen once; the top ten hold roughly 0.25%. The source material was peripheral blood. The receptor set was obtained from a woman aged 18-29 years with acute or convalescent COVID-19.

The chain combines TRBV28 with TRBJ2-7, with 8 bases matching TRBD2. In germline, CDR1 is MDHEN, CDR2 SYDVKM. The CDR3 spans 17 residues. Trimming cost V 6 bases and J 2 bases; bases outside gene matches: 15. The DNA for the CDR3 is TGTGCCAGCAGCCAACCCCCGGCGGGGGGCTTTACCTACGAGCAGTACTTC. It codes for CASSQPPAGGFTYEQYF.

The chain carries TRBV5-5 and TRBJ1-2; TRBD1 aligns across 12 bases. Germline V gene data show CDR1 as SGHKS and CDR2 as YYEKEE (reference sequence). This CDR3 is 14 amino acids long. J lost 4 bases, V lost 4 bases, and 2 bases had no gene match. The CDR3 region has the DNA TGTGCCAGCAGCGGGACAGGGGGCAGCTATGGCTACACCTTC. This translates into CASSGTGGSYGYTF.

The chain links TRBV18 to TRBJ1-5; D is uncertain. Germline V lookup: CDR1 KGHSH, CDR2 LQKENI. This CDR3 is built from 14 residues. Trimming took 4 bases from V and 3 from J, leaving 10 bases between them. CDR3: CASSQNSFNQPQHF. The DNA for the CDR3 is TGTGCCAGCTCACAGAACAGTTTCAATCAGCCCCAGCATTTT. Variable domain in full (rest from reference TRBV18 and TRBJ1-5): NAGVMQNPRHLVRRRGQEARLRCSPMKGHSHVYWYRQLPEEGLKFMVYLQKENIIDESGMPKERFSAEFPKEGPSILRIQQVVRGDSAAYFCASSQNSFNQPQHFGDGTRLSIL.

The V gene is TRBV11-2, the J gene TRBJ2-5, with D maybe TRBD2 (5 bases). CDR1 and CDR2 from the germline V gene are SGHAT and FQNNGV. The CDR3 is 15 amino acids. The germline V and J ends were trimmed by 5 bases and 5 bases, with 18 bases remaining between them. CDR3 protein: CASSHAAGPDETQYF. CDR3 nucleotide sequence: TGTGCCAGCAGCCACGCGGCGGGCCCCGACGAGACCCAGTACTTC. The variable domain in full, completed from reference TRBV11-2 and TRBJ2-5, reads EAGVAQSPRYKIIEKRQSVAFWCNPISGHATLYWYQQILGQGPKLLIQFQNNGVVDDSQLPKDRFSAERLKGVDSTLKIQPAKLEDSAVYLCASSHAAGPDETQYFGPGTRLLVL.

The chain is built from TRBV30 and TRBJ1-3, with 8 bases fitting TRBD1. Trimming took 0 bases from V and 3 from J; bases not matched to a gene: 7. Germline V gives CDR1 GTSNPN, CDR2 SVGIG (reference sequence). The CDR3 has 16 residues. CDR3 sequence: CAWSVKWTGFGNTIYF. Written as DNA, the CDR3 is TGTGCCTGGAGTGTAAAATGGACAGGGTTTGGAAACACCATATATTTT.

The chain recombines TRBV7-2 with TRBJ1-3, with TRBD1 as a possible D gene (5 bases). Per the germline V gene, CDR1 is SGHTA and CDR2 is FQGNSA. V was shortened by 5 bases and J by 0 bases, with 14 bases between the two germline ends. This CDR3 is built from 16 residues. This CDR3 is CASSPGGGYSGNTIYF. In nucleotides, the CDR3 is TGTGCCAGCAGCCCCGGGGGGGGATACTCTGGAAACACCATATATTTT.

This chain links TRBV2 with TRBJ2-4, with D possibly being TRBD2 (7 bases). V lost 8 bases to trimming and J lost 9 bases, with 17 bases between them. Germline CDR1 and CDR2: SNHLY and FYNNEI. This CDR3 has 13 amino acids. CDR3 DNA sequence: TGTGCCAGCCATGAGGGGGGGGCTGGCATTCAGTACTTC. As protein: CASHEGGAGIQYF.

The chain combines TRBV4-1 with TRBJ1-2, with TRBD1 identical over 11 bases. Trimming cost V 2 bases and J 5 bases; bases outside gene matches: 7. Germline assignment: CDR1 MGHRA and CDR2 YSYEKL. CDR3 length: 16 amino acids. For the CDR3, the DNA is TGCGCCAGCAGCCAACCCGGGACAGGGGGTAATTATGGCTACACCTTC. This codes for CASSQPGTGGNYGYTF.

The chain couples TRBV2 to TRBJ1-1; tentative D call: TRBD1 (6 bases). The germline V gene has CDR1 SNHLY and CDR2 FYNNEI. The CDR3 has 14 residues. With 6 bases removed from V and 4 bases from J, the gap between germline ends came to 15 bases. CDR3 DNA: TGTGCCAGCAGAGCTAGGGGGGGAGGCACTGAAGCTTTCTTT. Amino acid sequence: CASRARGGGTEAFF.

The chain combines TRBV7-3 with TRBJ1-2; TRBD1 aligns across 7 bases. The V gene's germline CDR1 is SGHTA and CDR2 FQGTGA. After removal of 4 bases from V and 1 base from J, the junction contained 12 bases not matched to a gene. The CDR3 is 17 amino acids. The CDR3 nucleotides read TGTGCCAGCAGCTCTCGTCCCATCGGGACAGTTAACTATGGCTACACCTTC. It codes for CASSSRPIGTVNYGYTF.

CDR3 amino acids: CASSRDRGFTGNTIYF. The CDR3 DNA reads TGTGCCAGCAGCCGCGACAGGGGTTTTACTGGAAACACCATATATTTT. This chain connects TRBV7-2 to TRBJ1-3; 8 bases are shared with TRBD1. The CDR3 loop spans 16 amino acids. The V segment lost 5 bases and the J segment 2 bases; nucleotides outside the gene matches: 8. Germline V gives CDR1 SGHTA, CDR2 FQGNSA.

Of note for this clone: One end of the junction varies from germline; a read error may be responsible. In the same sample, other DNA sequences code for this CDR3. This sequence joins TRBV6-4 and TRBJ2-2, with 7 bases fitting TRBD1. This CDR3 spans 17 amino acids. Germline V gene sequence: CDR1 MRHNA, CDR2 SNTAGT. The CDR3 spells CASSDFHRGGDTGELFF. CDR3 in DNA: TGTGCCAGCAGTGACTTCCACAGGGGTGGAGACACCGGAGAGCTGTTTTTT.

This rearrangement joins TRBV21-1 to TRBJ2-3; the D call TRBD1 from the table was never checked on the DNA. TRBV21-1 is noted as a pseudogene. This CDR3 contains 16 residues. CDR3 loop: CASSRRGTWCTDTQYF. In DNA form, the CDR3 reads TGTGCCAGCAGCCGAAGGGGGACCTGGTGCACAGATACGCAGTATTTT.

This clone was seen a single time. V and J are TRBV5-5 and TRBJ2-2, with 10 bases identical to TRBD2. The ends lost 8 bases at V and 7 bases at J; junction bases unmatched: 5. There are 13 residues in the CDR3. Germline V CDR1 and CDR2: SGHKS, YYEKEE (reference sequence). CDR3 bases: TGTGCCAGACAGCGGGGGGGCCGCGGGGAGCTGTTTTTT. It is translated as CARQRGGRGELFF.

This clone was observed a handful of times. Other DNA sequences in the same sample also yield this CDR3. The chain carries TRBV30 and TRBJ1-6, with TRBD1 identical over 10 bases. CDR1 GTSNPN and CDR2 SVGIG come from the germline V gene (reference sequence). The ends lost 2 bases at V and 7 bases at J; junction bases unmatched: 2. CDR3 length: 14 amino acids. The CDR3 sequence: CAWSRTGGNSPLHF. Written as DNA, the CDR3 is TGTGCCTGGAGTCGGACAGGGGGGAATTCACCCCTCCACTTT.

The V and J genes are TRBV19 and TRBJ1-5; D may be TRBD1 (6 bases). This CDR3 contains 15 residues. Trimming removed 5 bases at V and 5 bases at J, with 16 bases between. CDR1 and CDR2 from the germline V gene are LNHDA and SQIVND (reference sequence). The DNA of the CDR3 is TGTGCCAGTAGTCCCGATGGGGGGGCGGATCAGCCCCAGCATTTT. This sequence encodes CASSPDGGADQPQHF.

V is TRBV2 and J is TRBJ1-5, with D uncertain. This CDR3 comprises 11 residues. The germline V and J ends were trimmed by 5 bases and 4 bases, with 3 bases remaining between them. Germline CDR1 and CDR2: SNHLY and FYNNEI. CDR3 DNA: TGTGCCAGCAGTCTAAATCAGCCCCAGCATTTT. Its protein is CASSLNQPQHF.

The V call is TRBV5-1, the J call TRBJ2-2; 7 bases are shared with TRBD1. Looked up from germline, CDR1 is SGHRS and CDR2 is YFSETQ. With V trimmed by 3 bases and J by 0 bases, 2 bases remained unmatched. CDR3 size: 15 residues. The CDR3 region is CASSSGQTNTGELFF. CDR3 nucleotide sequence: TGCGCCAGCAGCTCGGGACAGACGAACACCGGGGAGCTGTTTTTT.

V is TRBV18 and J is TRBJ1-3; D is unclear. Trimming left V 6 bases short and J 4 bases short, with 13 bases between. The length of the CDR3 is 14 residues. The V gene's germline CDR1 is KGHSH and CDR2 LQKENI. The CDR3 bases are TGTGCCAGCTCTCCGTGGGAGGAGGGAAACACCATATATTTT. Amino acids: CASSPWEEGNTIYF.

This chain connects TRBV5-3 to TRBJ2-7, with D hard to call. TRBV5-3 is given ORF status, its function remaining uncertain. CDR3 length: 9 amino acids. The CDR3 coding sequence is TGTGCCAGAAGCCCCCAACGGTGCGTC. This translates into CARSPQRCV.

This rearrangement joins TRBV7-2 to TRBJ1-2, with D possibly TRBD1 on 5 matching bases. The CDR3 has 13 residues. The germline gives CDR1 SGHTA, CDR2 FQGNSA. With 0 bases removed from V and 4 bases from J, the gap between germline ends came to 6 bases. The CDR3 DNA reads TGTGCCAGCAGCTTAGCAGGGGTCTATGGCTACACCTTC. It codes for CASSLAGVYGYTF. Together with reference TRBV7-2 and TRBJ1-2, the CDR3 gives the full variable domain: GAGVSQSPSNKVTEKGKDVELRCDPISGHTALYWYRQSLGQGLEFLIYFQGNSAPDKSGLPSDRFSAERTGGSVSTLTIQRTQQEDSAVYLCASSLAGVYGYTFGSGTRLTVV.

V is TRBV5-1 and J is TRBJ1-2; D might be TRBD1 (5 bases). This CDR3 region has 14 residues. Germline lookup yields CDR1 SGHRS and CDR2 YFSETQ. The ends were cut back, 5 bases at V and 7 bases at J, with 18 bases in the middle. CDR3 loop: CASRIGQTVFGYTF. Written as DNA, the CDR3 is TGCGCCAGCAGGATCGGGCAGACAGTTTTTGGCTACACCTTC.

The chain combines TRBV27 with TRBJ1-1; TRBD1 matches 10 bases. CDR3 size: 14 residues. Trimming cost V 2 bases and J 5 bases; bases outside gene matches: 2. CDR1 and CDR2 (germline): MNHEY, SMNVEV (reference sequence). The CDR3 region has the DNA TGTGCCAGCAGTTTAGACAGGGGGCGAACTGAAGCTTTCTTT. Its translation is CASSLDRGRTEAFF.

This rearrangement joins TRBV19 to TRBJ2-5, with TRBD2 identical over 8 bases. Germline V lookup: CDR1 LNHDA, CDR2 SQIVND (reference sequence). CDR3 length equals 12 residues. The trim removed 8 bases at V and 5 bases at J, leaving 4 bases unmatched. The CDR3 nucleotides read TGTGCCAGTCGGGGGGGCAGTGAGACCCAGTACTTC. Protein: CASRGGSETQYF.

The chain recombines TRBV4-1 with TRBJ1-4; 8 nucleotides line up with TRBD1. The CDR3 sequence is 18 residues long. V lost 0 bases and J lost 0; bases outside the gene matches: 6. Germline values: CDR1 MGHRA, CDR2 YSYEKL. The CDR3 loop reads CASSQDGVQGATNEKLFF. The CDR3 coding sequence is TGCGCCAGCAGCCAAGATGGAGTACAGGGGGCAACTAATGAAAAACTGTTTTTT.

The rearrangement uses TRBV11-2 and TRBJ2-7, with D possibly TRBD2 on 5 matching bases. Trimming shortened V by 4 bases and J by 1 base, and 11 bases separated the two germline ends. The CDR3 is 14 amino acids. Germline V gives CDR1 SGHAT, CDR2 FQNNGV. In nucleotides, the CDR3 is TGTGCCAGCAGCTCCGGCTCGGGGTCCTACGAGCAGTACTTC. This translates into CASSSGSGSYEQYF.

The V gene is TRBV4-1, the J gene TRBJ1-2, with D hard to call. The CDR3 totals 16 residues. Germline lookup yields CDR1 MGHRA and CDR2 YSYEKL. V was pared by 1 base and J by 0 bases, with 12 bases between. In nucleotides, the CDR3 is TGCGCCAGCAGCCAAGCCATTCGGGGAGCTAACTATGGCTACACCTTC. It codes for CASSQAIRGANYGYTF.

The chain uses TRBV5-4 and TRBJ2-2; 8 nucleotides match TRBD2. J lost 4 bases, V lost 1 base, and 6 bases had no gene match. The length of the CDR3 is 16 residues. Germline CDR1 is SGHNT and CDR2 is YYREEE (reference sequence). CDR3 protein: CASSLKPLAGTGELFF. CDR3 DNA: TGTGCCAGCAGCTTGAAGCCCCTAGCGGGCACCGGGGAGCTGTTTTTT. Variable domain in full (rest from reference TRBV5-4 and TRBJ2-2): ETGVTQSPTHLIKTRGQQVTLRCSSQSGHNTVSWYQQALGQGPQFIFQYYREEENGRGNFPPRFSGLQFPNYSSELNVNALELDDSALYLCASSLKPLAGTGELFFGEGSRLTVL.

The chain links TRBV6-2 or TRBV6-3 to TRBJ1-2; D not certain. Germline assignment: CDR1 MNHEY and CDR2 SVGEGT. The CDR3 is 15 residues long. Trimming cost V 0 bases and J 5 bases, with 13 bases left between them. The CDR3 bases are TGTGCCAGCAGTTACTCCCAAGATAGACTTTATGGCTACACCTTC. Translating it yields CASSYSQDRLYGYTF.